The entry below gives a single T cell receptor (beta chain) sequence along with its context. Its antigen is not known. Trimming took off 3 bases at V and 4 bases at J, with 12 bases between the two ends. This CDR3 has 14 amino acids. Per germline, CDR1 KGHSH and CDR2 LQKENI. The data were obtained in a study of T cells after yellow fever vaccination. Study-wide results and caveats: Of the clonotypes, a small share occurred in both CD4 and CD8 compartments.

A process of 5'RACE template switching, which added a universal primer site and UMIs, was used to make TCR cDNA. TCRdb called the 5' RACE reads again in MiXCR, with one record for every CDR3 protein. This repertoire shows roughly 300,000 distinct CDR3 sequences, around 6.8% found once; its top ten account for 15% to 20%. The clonotype originates from a man younger than 35 who received the YFV17D yellow fever vaccine. The rearrangement joins TRBV18 to TRBJ1-2; D unclear. Sample: PBMCs, taken approximately 47 days after the first yellow fever vaccination. CDR3 loop: CASSPASDSYGYTF. DNA of the CDR3: TGTGCCAGCTCACCGGCATCTGATTCCTATGGCTACACCTTC.